The TCR beta chain described here comes from a study of cytomegalovirus exposure and HLA in healthy donors. Whole-study context: A subsequent analysis reported that the roughly 120 validation repertoires were produced on the same platform that had also been used for the roughly 670 first-cohort repertoires.

Germline CDR1 SGDLS, CDR2 YYNGEE. This CDR3 has 13 residues. Trimming took off 4 bases at V and 6 bases at J, with 11 bases between the two ends. Study observations and caveats: In a later analysis, first-cohort TCR clusters were found to tend to co-occur in the approximately 120 validation repertoires. The study found most TCR sequences rare, yet found some public TCRs in many donors.

TCRdb's table, derived via immunoSEQ multiplex PCR, lists solely in-frame clones and lacks some. The table has about 160,000 clones, about 95% seen once. For this clone: Antigen unknown.

The genes are TRBV9 and TRBJ2-1, with D uncertain. The sequence derives from a young woman in good health and CMV-seronegative. What was sequenced was PBMCs. Written as DNA, the CDR3 is TGTGCCAGCAGCCCGGTCGACTCCAATGAGCAGTTCTTC. Its protein product is CASSPVDSNEQFF.